This T cell receptor beta chain is from a study of T cells in Graves' hyperthyroidism and ophthalmopathy. The study's findings and limits: Most thyroid clonotypes that were expanded above 0.001 also turned up in blood.

Template material for amplifying TCR beta CDR3 regions consisted of RNA transcripts. When the TCR CDR3 underwent first-round RT-PCR, the HTBI primer set was used. Using its own MiXCR run on the multiplex PCR reads, TCRdb lists one record per CDR3 protein. The repertoire holds about 400,000 distinct CDR3 sequences, over 12% seen once, with 25% to 30% in the top ten. On this clonotype itself: Antigen specificity is unknown. One base away lies a much larger clone, so this may be a sequencing read error.

J gave up 4 bases and V 5 bases, and 8 bases lay outside the gene matches. The V gene's germline CDR1 is MDHEN and CDR2 SYDVKM. The CDR3 contains 16 residues. The study excluded patients with uncontrolled infection, other autoimmune disease, pregnancy or lactation. Every diagnosis used clinical symptoms, serum thyroxine and TRAb, thyroid ultrasound and orbital computed tomography. More than 9.5 ml fresh peripheral blood yielded the PBMCs. The sequenced sample was blood. The receptor comes from a man between 45 and 60 years old with Graves' ophthalmopathy. V is TRBV28 and J is TRBJ2-1; TRBD2 matches at 10 bases. Here the CDR3 DNA reads TGTGCCAGCAGTGCCCCAGCGGGGGGGGTATACAATGAGCAGTTCTTC. Protein sequence: CASSAPAGGVYNEQFF.